This TCR beta chain came from a study of blood T cell repertoires in COVID-19. At the level of the study: Italy, Spain and the United States were the sources of the convalescent and acute COVID-19 samples.

The table lists this clone with many counts. How the authors handled the data: Estimates of nucleated cell counts were drawn from the amplification of reference gene primers. Clones were sequenced by immunoSEQ multiplex PCR, and TCRdb holds only the in-frame ones, with some missing. V and J calls and clone size are as listed in that table; D and trimming were resolved from the DNA. The sample includes 140,000 to 150,000 clones, roughly 79% seen only once; the top ten take less than 2%. Sequencing input: peripheral blood. The sequence derives from a woman aged 60-75 years with acute or convalescent COVID-19.

CDR3 protein: CASTGTGGSYEQYF. The CDR3 DNA follows: TGTGCCAGCACTGGGACAGGGGGCTCCTACGAGCAGTACTTC. The chain joins TRBV2 to TRBJ2-7; TRBD1 matches at 11 bases. This CDR3 has 14 amino acids. After removal of 7 bases from V and 0 bases from J, the junction contained 2 bases not matched to a gene. Germline loops: CDR1 SNHLY, CDR2 FYNNEI.